This T cell receptor (beta chain) was observed in a study of T-cell memory formation after mild COVID-19. Each CDR3 protein is one row after TCRdb ran MiXCR on the 5' RACE reads. The data contain 90,000 to 120,000 distinct CDR3 sequences, approximately 15% of them seen just once; the ten biggest clones take up about 39%. In its sample, this clonotype was seen a few times. The sequenced sample consisted of PBMCs or a T cell subset sorted from them (not recorded which). The TCR sequence derives from a man between 18 and 35 years old who had mild COVID-19 (a few samples of this study predate the infection). Cell type and time point are not known.

The CDR3 DNA is TGTGCCAGCAGTGAATATCGGCGGGGGGGAGAGGAGACCCAGTACTTC. Translation gives CASSEYRRGGEETQYF. This chain links TRBV25-1 with TRBJ2-5, with TRBD2 identical over 9 bases. Germline V gene lookup returns CDR1 MGHDK and CDR2 SYGVNS. This CDR3 contains 16 residues. V was pared by 0 bases and J by 5 bases, with 7 bases of the junction left unmatched. The full variable domain, with the rest looked up from reference TRBV25-1 and TRBJ2-5, is EADIYQTPRYLVIGTGKKITLECSQTMGHDKMYWYQQDPGMELHLIHYSYGVNSTEKGDLSSESTVSRIRTEHFPLTLESARPSHTSQYLCASSEYRRGGEETQYFGPGTRLLVL.